This TCR beta chain came from a study of lung T cells in sarcoidosis with Löfgren's syndrome. This clonotype was picked up many times. The CDR3 has 14 residues. The V gene end was trimmed by 0 bases and the J gene end by 4 bases; junction bases not matched to a gene: 2. Germline lookup yields CDR1 LGHNA and CDR2 YNFKEQ. TCRdb recomputed calls from the reads with MiXCR, one row per CDR3 protein. The sample includes tens of thousands of distinct CDR3 sequences, around 20% of them seen just once. The rearrangement links TRBV4-2 to TRBJ2-7, with 8 bases matching TRBD1. The clonotype originates from a human donor with sarcoidosis (Löfgren's syndrome or another form), or a control subject (not recorded which). The sample taken for sequencing was CD4+ T cells from PBMCs. The CDR3 sequence: CASSQDDRGYEQYF. The CDR3, as DNA: TGTGCCAGCAGCCAAGATGACAGGGGATACGAGCAGTACTTC.